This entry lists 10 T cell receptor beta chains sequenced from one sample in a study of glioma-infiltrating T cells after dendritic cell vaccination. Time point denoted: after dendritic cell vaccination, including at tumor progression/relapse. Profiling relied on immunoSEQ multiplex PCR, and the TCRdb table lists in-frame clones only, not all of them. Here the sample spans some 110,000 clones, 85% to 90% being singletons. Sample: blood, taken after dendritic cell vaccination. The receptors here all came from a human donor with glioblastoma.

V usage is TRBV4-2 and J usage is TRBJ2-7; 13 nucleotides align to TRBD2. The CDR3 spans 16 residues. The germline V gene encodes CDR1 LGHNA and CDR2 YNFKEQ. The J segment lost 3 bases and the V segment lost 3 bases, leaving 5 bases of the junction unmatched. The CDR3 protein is CASSQELAGGDYEQYF. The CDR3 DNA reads TGTGCCAGCAGCCAGGAACTAGCGGGAGGGGACTACGAGCAGTACTTC.

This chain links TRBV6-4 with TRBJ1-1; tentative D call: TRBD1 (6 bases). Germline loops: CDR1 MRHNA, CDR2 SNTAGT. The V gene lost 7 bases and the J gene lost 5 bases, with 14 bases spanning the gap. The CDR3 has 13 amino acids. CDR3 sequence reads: CASKNTGNTEAFF. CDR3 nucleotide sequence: TGTGCCAGCAAAAATACAGGGAATACTGAAGCTTTCTTT.

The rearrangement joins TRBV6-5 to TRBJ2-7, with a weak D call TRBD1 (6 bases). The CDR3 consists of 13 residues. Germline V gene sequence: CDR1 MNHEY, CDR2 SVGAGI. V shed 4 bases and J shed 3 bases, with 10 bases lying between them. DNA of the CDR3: TGTGCCAGCAGTTTATCAGGGGTCTACGAGCAGTACTTC. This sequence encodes CASSLSGVYEQYF.

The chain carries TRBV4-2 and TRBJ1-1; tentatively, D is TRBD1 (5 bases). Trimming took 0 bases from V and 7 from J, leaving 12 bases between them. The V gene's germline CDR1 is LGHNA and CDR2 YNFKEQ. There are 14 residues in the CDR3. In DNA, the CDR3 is TGTGCCAGCAGCCAAGACACCAAGACAGATGAAGCTTTCTTT. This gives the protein CASSQDTKTDEAFF.

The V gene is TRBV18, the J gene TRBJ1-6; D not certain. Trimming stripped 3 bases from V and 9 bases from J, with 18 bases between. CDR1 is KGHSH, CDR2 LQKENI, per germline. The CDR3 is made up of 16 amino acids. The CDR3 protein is CASSPQPRQVGSPLHF. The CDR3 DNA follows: TGTGCCAGCTCACCCCAGCCCCGACAAGTGGGTTCACCCCTCCACTTT.

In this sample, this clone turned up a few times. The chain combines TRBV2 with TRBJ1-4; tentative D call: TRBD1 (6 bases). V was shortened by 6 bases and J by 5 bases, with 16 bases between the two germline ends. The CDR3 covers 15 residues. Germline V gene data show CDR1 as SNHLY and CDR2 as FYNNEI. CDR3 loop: CASSGDRGSNEKLFF. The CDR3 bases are TGTGCCAGCAGCGGTGATAGGGGGTCAAATGAAAAACTGTTTTTT.

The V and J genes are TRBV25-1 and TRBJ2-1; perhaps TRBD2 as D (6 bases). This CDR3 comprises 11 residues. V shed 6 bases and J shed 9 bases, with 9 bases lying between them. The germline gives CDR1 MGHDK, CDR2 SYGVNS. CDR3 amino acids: CASSRGFEQFF. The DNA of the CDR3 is TGTGCCAGCAGCCGGGGGTTTGAGCAGTTCTTC.

CDR3 coding DNA: TGTGCCAGCAGTGTTCGACATCCGAACACCGGGGAGCTGTTTTTT. Amino acid sequence: CASSVRHPNTGELFF. J is TRBJ2-2 and V is TRBV6-1; D unclear. The CDR3 runs to 15 residues. Germline V CDR1 and CDR2: MNHNS, SASEGT. V lost 4 bases to trimming and J lost 0 bases, with 9 bases between them.

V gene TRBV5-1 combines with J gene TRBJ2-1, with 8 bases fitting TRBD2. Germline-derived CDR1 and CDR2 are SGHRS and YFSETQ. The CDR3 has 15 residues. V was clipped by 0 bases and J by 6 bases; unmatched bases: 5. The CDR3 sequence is CASSLASGSSNEQFF. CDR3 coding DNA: TGCGCCAGCAGCTTGGCGAGCGGGAGTTCCAATGAGCAGTTCTTC.

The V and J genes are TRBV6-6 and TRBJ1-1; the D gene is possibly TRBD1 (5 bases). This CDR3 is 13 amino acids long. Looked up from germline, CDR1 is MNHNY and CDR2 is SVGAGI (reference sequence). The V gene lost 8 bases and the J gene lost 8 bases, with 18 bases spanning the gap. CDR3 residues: CASDPIMGGEAFF. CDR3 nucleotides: TGTGCCAGCGACCCTATTATGGGGGGAGAAGCTTTCTTT.